The source of this T cell receptor beta chain is a study of T cells in Graves' hyperthyroidism and ophthalmopathy. This clonotype was detected many times. The J segment lost 8 bases and the V segment lost 0 bases, leaving 11 bases of the junction unmatched. Germline values: CDR1 DFQATT, CDR2 SNEGSKA (reference sequence). CDR3 length equals 17 residues. RNA transcripts provided the source from which TCR beta CDR3 regions were amplified. A set of HTBI primers served as the primers for a first-round RT-PCR of the TCR CDR3. TCRdb called the multiplex PCR reads again in MiXCR, with one record for every CDR3 protein. The sample yields about 360,000 distinct CDR3 sequences, approximately 13% seen once. Graves' hyperthyroidism qualified as stable when ophthalmopathy did not progress within 18 months. Diagnosis relied on clinical symptoms, serum thyroxine and TRAb, thyroid ultrasound and orbital computed tomography.

This receptor was obtained from a woman aged 18-29 years with Graves' hyperthyroidism. V gene TRBV20-1 combines with J gene TRBJ2-1; 12 bases are shared with TRBD2. Specimen: blood. The CDR3 nucleotides are TGCAGTGCTAGAGATCCCCCTCTAGCGGGGGGGTTCTATGAGCAGTTCTTC. Translated, it gives CSARDPPLAGGFYEQFF.